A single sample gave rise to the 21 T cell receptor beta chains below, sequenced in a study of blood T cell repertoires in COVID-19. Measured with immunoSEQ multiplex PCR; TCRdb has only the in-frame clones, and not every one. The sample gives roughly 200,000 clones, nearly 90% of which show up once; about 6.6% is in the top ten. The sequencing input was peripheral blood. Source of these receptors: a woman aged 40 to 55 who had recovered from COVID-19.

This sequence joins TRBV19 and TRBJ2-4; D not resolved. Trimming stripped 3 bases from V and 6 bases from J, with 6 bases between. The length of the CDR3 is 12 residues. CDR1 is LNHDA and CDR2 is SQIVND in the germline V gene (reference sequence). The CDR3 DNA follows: TGTGCCAGTAGTATGGTCAGAAACATTCAGTACTTC. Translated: CASSMVRNIQYF.

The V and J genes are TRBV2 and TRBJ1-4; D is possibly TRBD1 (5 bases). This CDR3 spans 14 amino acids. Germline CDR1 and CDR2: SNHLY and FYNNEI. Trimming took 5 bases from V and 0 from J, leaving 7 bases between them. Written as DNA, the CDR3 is TGTGCCAGCAGTCACAGGTCAACTAATGAAAAACTGTTTTTT. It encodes CASSHRSTNEKLFF.

The CDR3: CASSSLGQRIYGYTF. CDR3 in DNA: TGTGCCAGTAGCTCACTGGGACAGCGGATCTATGGCTACACCTTC. The V and J genes are TRBV19 and TRBJ1-2; 7 positions agree with TRBD1. CDR3 length equals 15 residues. The germline gives CDR1 LNHDA, CDR2 SQIVND (reference sequence). The trim removed 6 bases at V and 4 bases at J, leaving 11 bases unmatched. Supplemented by reference TRBV19 and TRBJ1-2, the full variable domain reads DGGITQSPKYLFRKEGQNVTLSCEQNLNHDAMYWYRQDPGQGLRLIYYSQIVNDFQKGDIAEGYSVSREKKESFPLTVTSAQKNPTAFYLCASSSLGQRIYGYTFGSGTRLTVV.

The chain's CDR3 is CASSETTGEKLFF. As DNA, the CDR3 is TGTGCCAGCAGCGAAACTACAGGCGAAAAACTGTTTTTT. The rearrangement links TRBV7-9 to TRBJ1-4, with D possibly being TRBD1 (5 bases). In germline, CDR1 is SEHNR, CDR2 FQNEAQ (reference sequence). The CDR3 is 13 residues long. V lost 5 bases and J 8 bases, leaving 12 bases between the germline ends. Complete variable domain (other parts from reference TRBV7-9 and TRBJ1-4): DTGVSQNPRHKITKRGQNVTFRCDPISEHNRLYWYRQTLGQGPEFLTYFQNEAQLEKSRLLSDRFSAERPKGSFSTLEIQRTEQGDSAMYLCASSETTGEKLFFGSGTQLSVL.

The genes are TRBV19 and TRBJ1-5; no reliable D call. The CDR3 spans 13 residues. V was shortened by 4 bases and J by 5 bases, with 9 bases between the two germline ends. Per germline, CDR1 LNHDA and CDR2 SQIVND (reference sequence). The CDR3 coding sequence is TGTGCCAGTAGTACTTTTGAGGATCAGCCCCAGCATTTT. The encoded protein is CASSTFEDQPQHF.

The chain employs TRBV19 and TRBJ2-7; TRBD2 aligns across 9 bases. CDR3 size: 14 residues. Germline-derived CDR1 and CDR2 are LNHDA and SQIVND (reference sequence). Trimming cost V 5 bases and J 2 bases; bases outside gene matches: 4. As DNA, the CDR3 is TGTGCCAGTAGTGGGCTAGCGGGAACCTACGAGCAGTACTTC. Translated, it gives CASSGLAGTYEQYF.

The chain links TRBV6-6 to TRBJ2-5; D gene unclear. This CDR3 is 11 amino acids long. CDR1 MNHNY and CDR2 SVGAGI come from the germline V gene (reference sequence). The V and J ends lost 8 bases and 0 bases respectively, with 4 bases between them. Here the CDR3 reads CASQYQETQYF. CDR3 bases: TGTGCCAGCCAGTACCAAGAGACCCAGTACTTC.

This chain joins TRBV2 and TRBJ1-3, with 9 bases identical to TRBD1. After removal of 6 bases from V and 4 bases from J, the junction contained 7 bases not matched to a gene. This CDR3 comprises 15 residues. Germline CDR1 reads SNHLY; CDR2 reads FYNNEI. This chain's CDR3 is CASSRDRGTGNTIYF. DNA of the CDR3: TGTGCCAGCAGCCGTGACAGGGGGACAGGAAACACCATATATTTT.

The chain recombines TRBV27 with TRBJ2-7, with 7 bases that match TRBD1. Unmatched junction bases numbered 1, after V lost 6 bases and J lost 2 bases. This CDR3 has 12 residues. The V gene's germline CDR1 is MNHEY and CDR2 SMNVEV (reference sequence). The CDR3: CASSQGAYEQYF. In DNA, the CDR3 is TGTGCCAGCAGCCAGGGGGCCTACGAGCAGTACTTC.

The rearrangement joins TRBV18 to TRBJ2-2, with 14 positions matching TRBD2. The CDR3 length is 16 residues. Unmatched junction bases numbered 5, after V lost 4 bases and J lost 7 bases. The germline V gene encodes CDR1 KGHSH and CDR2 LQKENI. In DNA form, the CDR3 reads TGTGCCAGCTCACAGGGACTAGCGGGAGCTGGCGGGGAGCTGTTTTTT. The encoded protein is CASSQGLAGAGGELFF.

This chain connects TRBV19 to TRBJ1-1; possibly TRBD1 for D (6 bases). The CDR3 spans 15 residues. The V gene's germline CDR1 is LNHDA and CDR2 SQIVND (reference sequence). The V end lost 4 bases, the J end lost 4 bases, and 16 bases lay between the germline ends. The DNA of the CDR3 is TGTGCCAGTAGTACCCTACAGGGTGGATCCACTGAAGCTTTCTTT. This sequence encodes CASSTLQGGSTEAFF.

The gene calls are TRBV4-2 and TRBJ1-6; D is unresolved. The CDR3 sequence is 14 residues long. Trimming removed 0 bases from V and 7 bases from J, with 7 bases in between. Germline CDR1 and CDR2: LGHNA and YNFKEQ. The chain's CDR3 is CASSQDSGNSPLHF. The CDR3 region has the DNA TGTGCCAGCAGCCAAGATTCAGGCAATTCACCCCTCCACTTT.

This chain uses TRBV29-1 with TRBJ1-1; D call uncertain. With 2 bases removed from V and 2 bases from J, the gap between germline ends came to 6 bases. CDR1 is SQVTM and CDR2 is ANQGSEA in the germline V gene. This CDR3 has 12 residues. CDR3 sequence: CSVEHSNTEAFF. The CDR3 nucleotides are TGCAGCGTTGAACACAGTAACACTGAAGCTTTCTTT.

CDR3 in DNA: TGTGCCAGCAGCTCCTCAGCGGGGGCCTACGAGCAGTACTTC. Its translation is CASSSSAGAYEQYF. The rearrangement uses TRBV13 and TRBJ2-7, with 8 bases identical to TRBD2. This CDR3 spans 14 amino acids. V lost 4 bases and J lost 2; bases outside the gene matches: 4. Germline CDR1 PRHDT, CDR2 FYEKMQ (reference sequence).

The CDR3 nucleotides read TGTGCCACGAGGGAGGGCTCGGTCCAAGAGAGGGAGACCCAGTACTTC. Protein product: CATREGSVQERETQYF. The chain combines TRBV15 with TRBJ2-5, with TRBD2 identical over 7 bases. With V trimmed by 9 bases and J by 5 bases, 18 bases remained unmatched. Per the germline V gene, CDR1 is LNHNV and CDR2 is YYDKDF (reference sequence). This CDR3 is 16 amino acids long.

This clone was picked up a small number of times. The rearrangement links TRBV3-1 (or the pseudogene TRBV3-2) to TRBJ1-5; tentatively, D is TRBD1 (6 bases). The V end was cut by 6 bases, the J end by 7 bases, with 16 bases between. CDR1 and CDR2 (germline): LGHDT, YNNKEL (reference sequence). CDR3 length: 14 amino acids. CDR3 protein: CASSRIPGEQPQHF. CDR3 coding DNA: TGTGCCAGCAGTCGGATTCCAGGGGAACAGCCCCAGCATTTT.

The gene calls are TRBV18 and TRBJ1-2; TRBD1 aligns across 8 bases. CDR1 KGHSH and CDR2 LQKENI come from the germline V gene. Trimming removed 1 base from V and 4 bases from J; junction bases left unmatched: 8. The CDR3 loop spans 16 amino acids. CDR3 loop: CASSPRDRRGSYGYTF. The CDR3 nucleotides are TGTGCCAGCTCACCACGGGACAGGAGGGGTAGCTATGGCTACACCTTC.

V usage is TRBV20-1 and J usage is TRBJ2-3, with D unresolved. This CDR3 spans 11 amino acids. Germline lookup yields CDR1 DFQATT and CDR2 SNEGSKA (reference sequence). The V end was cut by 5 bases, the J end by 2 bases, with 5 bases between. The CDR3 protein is CSASNTDTQYF. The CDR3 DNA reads TGCAGTGCTTCTAACACAGATACGCAGTATTTT.

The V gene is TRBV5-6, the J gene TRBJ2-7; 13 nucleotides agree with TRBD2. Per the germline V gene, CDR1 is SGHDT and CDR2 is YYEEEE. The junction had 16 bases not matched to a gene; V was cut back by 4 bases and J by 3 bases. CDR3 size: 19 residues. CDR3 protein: CASSATSGRALIWGYEQYF. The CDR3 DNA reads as TGTGCCAGCAGCGCTACTAGCGGGAGGGCCCTCATCTGGGGCTACGAGCAGTACTTC. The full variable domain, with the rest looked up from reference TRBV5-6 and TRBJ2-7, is DAGVTQSPTHLIKTRGQQVTLRCSPKSGHDTVSWYQQALGQGPQFIFQYYEEEERQRGNFPDRFSGHQFPNYSSELNVNALLLGDSALYLCASSATSGRALIWGYEQYFGPGTRLTVT.

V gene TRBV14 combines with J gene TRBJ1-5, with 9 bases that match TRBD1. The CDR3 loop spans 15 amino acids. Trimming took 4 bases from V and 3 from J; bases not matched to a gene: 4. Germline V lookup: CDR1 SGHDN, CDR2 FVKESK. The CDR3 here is CASSLGQGLNQPQHF. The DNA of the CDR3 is TGTGCCAGCAGCCTGGGACAGGGTCTCAATCAGCCCCAGCATTTT.

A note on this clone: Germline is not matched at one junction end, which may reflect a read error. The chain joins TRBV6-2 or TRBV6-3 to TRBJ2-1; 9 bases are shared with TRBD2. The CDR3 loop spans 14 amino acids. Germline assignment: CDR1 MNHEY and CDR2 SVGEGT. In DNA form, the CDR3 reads TGTGCCAGCAGTGGGACTAGCTCCGACAATGAGCAGTTCTTC. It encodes CASSGTSSDNEQFF.